Shown below are 6 T cell receptor beta chains from a single sample sequenced in a study of a mutant IDH1 vaccine in newly diagnosed glioma. Noted time point: baseline, week 1 (first vaccination visit). Treatment indicated: pre-vaccination baseline after standard-of-care therapy. Assay: immunoSEQ multiplex PCR; the TCRdb copy retains only in-frame clones and omits some. The sample has around 15,000 clones, nearly 97% seen once. This specimen was peripheral blood mononuclear cells (PBMCs), taken from a glioma patient treated with radiotherapy, temozolomide or both. These receptors were collected from a woman aged 18-29 years with glioma. Some clones in this sample may be carry-over from other donors' samples.

In its sample, this clone was seen once. The chain is built from TRBV5-6 and TRBJ1-4, with a weak D call TRBD1 (6 bases). CDR1 SGHDT and CDR2 YYEEEE come from the germline V gene. The CDR3 consists of 15 residues. V was pared by 3 bases and J by 8 bases, with 17 bases between. The CDR3 loop is CASSSRRGGQEKLFF. The CDR3 DNA reads as TGTGCCAGCAGCTCTCGACGGGGGGGGCAAGAAAAACTGTTTTTT. Full variable domain (remainder filled in from reference TRBV5-6 and TRBJ1-4): DAGVTQSPTHLIKTRGQQVTLRCSPKSGHDTVSWYQQALGQGPQFIFQYYEEEERQRGNFPDRFSGHQFPNYSSELNVNALLLGDSALYLCASSSRRGGQEKLFFGSGTQLSVL.

V usage is TRBV7-2 and J usage is TRBJ1-3; possibly TRBD1 for D (5 bases). Per germline, CDR1 SGHTA and CDR2 FQGNSA. The CDR3 runs 15 residues. The V end lost 5 bases, the J end lost 0 bases, and 11 bases lay between the germline ends. The CDR3: CASSLQGVSGNTIYF. The CDR3, as DNA: TGTGCCAGCAGCCTTCAGGGCGTCTCTGGAAACACCATATATTTT.

The chain is built from TRBV6-5 and TRBJ2-1, with D perhaps being TRBD1 or TRBD2 (5 bases each). The CDR3 has 12 residues. V dropped 8 bases and J dropped 9 bases, with 14 bases sitting between them. The germline CDR1 and CDR2 sequences are MNHEY and SVGAGI. CDR3 region: CASGTPTFEQFF. DNA of the CDR3: TGTGCCAGCGGGACCCCTACATTTGAGCAGTTCTTC.

The V and J genes are TRBV7-8 and TRBJ1-3; D gene unclear. The CDR3 sequence is 16 residues long. V dropped 2 bases and J dropped 2 bases, with 13 bases sitting between them. Germline V gives CDR1 SGHVS, CDR2 FQNEAQ. The CDR3 spells CASSLLVAGAGNTIYF. The CDR3, as DNA: TGTGCCAGCAGCTTATTAGTTGCTGGGGCTGGAAACACCATATATTTT.

CDR3 coding DNA: TGTGCCAGTAGTCCGGCAACCGGGACAGGGGACAATGAGCAGTTCTTC. It codes for CASSPATGTGDNEQFF. The chain links TRBV19 to TRBJ2-1, with TRBD1 matching over 10 bases. The CDR3 has 16 residues. Trimming removed 5 bases from V and 5 bases from J; junction bases left unmatched: 9. In germline, CDR1 is LNHDA, CDR2 SQIVND (reference sequence).

The genes are TRBV5-4 and TRBJ2-7; D tentatively reads TRBD1 or TRBD2 (5 bases each). V was clipped by 4 bases and J by 7 bases, with 21 bases between them. The V gene's germline CDR1 is SGHNT and CDR2 YYREEE (reference sequence). The CDR3 consists of 15 residues. As DNA, the CDR3 is TGTGCCAGCAGCCCGATTACCGGGGCCGCCTTTGAGCAGTACTTC. It codes for CASSPITGAAFEQYF.